The 17 T cell receptor beta chains reported below all come from one sample, sequenced in a study of identical twins. TCRdb used MiXCR to reprocess the 5' RACE reads, holding one entry per CDR3 protein. The sample includes approximately 500,000 distinct CDR3 sequences, 24% of them seen just once. The same sample was also studied in work on T cells expressing NK-cell markers.

Sequencing was done on a sample of CD4+ T cells sorted from blood. Source of these receptors: a woman between 18 and 29 years old in good health.

This clonotype has a handful of counts. V and J are TRBV20-1 and TRBJ1-2; a possible D gene is TRBD1 (5 bases). The germline V gene has CDR1 DFQATT and CDR2 SNEGSKA (reference sequence). The CDR3 is 13 amino acids. V lost 3 bases to trimming and J lost 0 bases, with 8 bases between them. CDR3 sequence: CSASMGPNYGYTF. DNA of the CDR3: TGCAGTGCTAGTATGGGACCTAACTATGGCTACACCTTC.

V gene TRBV19 combines with J gene TRBJ2-5; 8 bases align to TRBD2. CDR1 is LNHDA, CDR2 SQIVND, per germline (reference sequence). V shed 4 bases and J 2 bases; nucleotides not matched to a gene: 0. CDR3 length: 13 amino acids. The DNA for the CDR3 is TGTGCCAGTAGTAAGCGGGGGCAAGAGACCCAGTACTTC. It specifies CASSKRGQETQYF.

The gene calls are TRBV12-3 or TRBV12-4 and TRBJ2-3; D unclear. Between the trimmed V and J ends, which lost 6 bases and 6 bases, there was a span of 13 bases. The CDR3 extends over 13 amino acids. CDR3 sequence: CASSRKVGDTQYF. The CDR3 DNA reads TGTGCCAGCAGCCGCAAGGTTGGCGATACGCAGTATTTT.

This chain connects TRBV20-1 to TRBJ2-1; 11 bases fit TRBD2. Per the germline V gene, CDR1 is DFQATT and CDR2 is SNEGSKA (reference sequence). V lost 1 base and J lost 2; bases outside the gene matches: 4. CDR3 length: 16 residues. CDR3 DNA: TGCAGTGCTAGAGGGCCGGGACTAGCGGCCTACAATGAGCAGTTCTTC. This sequence encodes CSARGPGLAAYNEQFF.

This clonotype was counted only a few times. The rearrangement uses TRBV12-3 or TRBV12-4 and TRBJ2-2, with a possible D match to TRBD1 (5 bases). This CDR3 is built from 14 residues. Trimming took 2 bases from V and 4 from J, leaving 8 bases between them. This CDR3 is CASSLRQSTGELFF. CDR3 DNA sequence: TGTGCCAGCAGTTTAAGACAGTCCACCGGGGAGCTGTTTTTT.

This sequence joins TRBV20-1 and TRBJ1-2; no firm D call. V gave up 3 bases and J gave up 4 bases, with 9 bases separating them. Germline assignment: CDR1 DFQATT and CDR2 SNEGSKA (reference sequence). This CDR3 region has 12 residues. The CDR3 reads CSASNPSYGYTF. The CDR3 nucleotides are TGCAGTGCTAGCAACCCGAGCTATGGCTACACCTTC.

The V call is TRBV12-3 or TRBV12-4, the J call TRBJ1-5, with TRBD1 as a possible D gene (6 bases). Trimming took off 5 bases at V and 0 bases at J, with 11 bases between the two ends. The CDR3 is made up of 15 amino acids. The DNA for the CDR3 is TGTGCCAGCAGTGACCGGGACACTAGCAATCAGCCCCAGCATTTT. It yields the protein CASSDRDTSNQPQHF.

V is TRBV4-1 and J is TRBJ2-1; tentatively, D is TRBD1 (6 bases). Looked up from germline, CDR1 is MGHRA and CDR2 is YSYEKL. The CDR3 consists of 14 residues. Trimming left V 1 base short and J 5 bases short, with 9 bases between. The CDR3 nucleotides read TGCGCCAGCAGCCAAGGCCCAGGGGACAATGAGCAGTTCTTC. Amino acid sequence: CASSQGPGDNEQFF.

This clonotype was picked up a small number of times. The DNA for the CDR3 is TGTGCCAGCAGCGTGGGACAGGGGAACTACGAGCAGTACTTC. This sequence encodes CASSVGQGNYEQYF. The chain uses TRBV9 and TRBJ2-7; TRBD1 agrees at 10 bases. The V and J ends lost 2 bases and 3 bases, in that order; junction bases with no gene match: 2. The CDR3 is made up of 14 amino acids. The germline CDR1 and CDR2 sequences are SGDLS and YYNGEE.

This clonotype was seen a handful of times. This rearrangement joins TRBV7-9 to TRBJ2-1; TRBD2 matches 12 bases. Per germline, CDR1 SEHNR and CDR2 FQNEAQ (reference sequence). This CDR3 contains 16 residues. J gave up 4 bases and V 5 bases, and 6 bases lay outside the gene matches. The CDR3 DNA follows: TGTGCCAGCAGCGACTCTAGCGGGGGGGCGTACAATGAGCAGTTCTTC. It translates to CASSDSSGGAYNEQFF.

This chain connects TRBV2 to TRBJ2-5; D possibly matches TRBD1 or TRBD2 (5 bases each). V was trimmed by 6 bases and J by 1 base, leaving 9 bases between them. Germline lookup yields CDR1 SNHLY and CDR2 FYNNEI. The CDR3 runs 13 residues. CDR3 protein: CASSGDGQETQYF. CDR3 DNA sequence: TGTGCCAGCAGCGGGGACGGCCAAGAGACCCAGTACTTC.

This clonotype was detected only a few times. The chain employs TRBV29-1 and TRBJ2-3; 12 nucleotides align to TRBD2. Germline V CDR1 and CDR2: SQVTM, ANQGSEA. V dropped 7 bases and J dropped 4; count of bases not matched to a gene: 12. The length of the CDR3 is 16 residues. CDR3 amino acids: CSAQKGLAGFSDTQYF. CDR3 in DNA: TGCAGCGCGCAAAAAGGACTAGCGGGATTTTCAGATACGCAGTATTTT.

This rearrangement joins TRBV29-1 to TRBJ2-7; D ambiguous. The V and J ends lost 6 bases and 1 base respectively, with 7 bases between them. The CDR3 is made up of 11 amino acids. CDR1 is SQVTM, CDR2 ANQGSEA, per germline. The CDR3 DNA reads TGCAGCGTCGAGGAATCCTACGAGCAGTACTTC. Translated: CSVEESYEQYF.

This clonotype was observed many times. This chain connects TRBV6-1 to TRBJ2-1; TRBD1 aligns across 11 bases. Per the germline V gene, CDR1 is MNHNS and CDR2 is SASEGT. Germline trimming cut 8 bases from V and 7 bases from J; bases unmatched to any gene: 7. The CDR3 is 14 amino acids. The DNA for the CDR3 is TGTGCCAGCTTTAGGACAGGGGGCTTGAATGAGCAGTTCTTC. Protein product: CASFRTGGLNEQFF.

This clonotype was seen many times. This chain uses TRBV5-6 with TRBJ1-5, with D hard to call. The germline V gene has CDR1 SGHDT and CDR2 YYEEEE. There are 15 residues in the CDR3. V was trimmed by 2 bases and J by 3 bases, leaving 12 bases between them. In nucleotides, the CDR3 is TGTGCCAGCAGCTTTCTAGCGAAGGTCAATCAGCCCCAGCATTTT. This encodes CASSFLAKVNQPQHF.

This CDR3 is CSAPSMGQGKINEQFF. DNA of the CDR3: TGCAGTGCGCCGTCAATGGGACAGGGCAAGATCAATGAGCAGTTCTTC. The chain combines TRBV20-1 with TRBJ2-1; TRBD1 agrees at 9 bases. CDR1 is DFQATT, CDR2 SNEGSKA, per germline (reference sequence). The ends lost 6 bases at V and 6 bases at J; junction bases unmatched: 15. This CDR3 contains 16 residues.

This clonotype came up a few times. The chain couples TRBV20-1 to TRBJ1-5; D is perhaps TRBD1 (5 bases). Germline V gene sequence: CDR1 DFQATT, CDR2 SNEGSKA (reference sequence). Trimming removed 0 bases from V and 0 bases from J, with 12 bases in between. The CDR3 sequence is 16 residues long. As DNA, the CDR3 is TGCAGTGCTAGAGATAACCGGGGGGGTAGCAATCAGCCCCAGCATTTT. Translation: CSARDNRGGSNQPQHF.